These 15 T cell receptor beta chains were all obtained from the same sample, sequenced in a study of identical twins. TCRdb re-called the 5' RACE reads through MiXCR, storing one row per CDR3 protein. This table has 690,000 or so distinct CDR3 sequences, around 8.6% appearing once. The same sample was also used in a study of yellow fever vaccine responses in identical twins.

Sequencing input: PBMCs. Receptors originate from a woman aged 18-29 years in good health.

In its sample, this clonotype was seen once. The chain carries TRBV7-8 and TRBJ2-3; 12 bases align to TRBD1. The CDR3 runs to 16 residues. Germline CDR1 SGHVS, CDR2 FQNEAQ. Trimming took 2 bases from V and 10 from J; bases not matched to a gene: 10. CDR3 in DNA: TGTGCCAGCAGCTTAACCGGGACAGGGGGCCTGGGTGCGCAGTATTTT. Translation: CASSLTGTGGLGAQYF.

The chain recombines TRBV15 with TRBJ2-3, with TRBD1 identical over 8 bases. This CDR3 is 15 amino acids long. J was trimmed by 7 bases and V by 1 base; bases with no gene match: 7. Germline CDR1 LNHNV, CDR2 YYDKDF (reference sequence). CDR3 residues: CATSRGVQGANTQYF. The CDR3 DNA reads TGTGCCACCAGCAGAGGGGTGCAGGGGGCAAATACGCAGTATTTT.

This clonotype was seen ten or more times. V gene TRBV5-1 combines with J gene TRBJ2-7, with TRBD2 as a possible D gene (5 bases). This CDR3 spans 15 amino acids. Trimming shortened V by 0 bases and J by 3 bases, and 13 bases separated the two germline ends. The germline CDR1 and CDR2 sequences are SGHRS and YFSETQ. The CDR3 DNA sequence: TGCGCCAGCAGCTTGGGGCTACTAGGGATCTACGAGCAGTACTTC. This sequence encodes CASSLGLLGIYEQYF.

The chain couples TRBV9 to TRBJ1-5; D is perhaps TRBD1 (5 bases). This CDR3 is built from 15 residues. V shed 3 bases and J shed 2 bases, with 12 bases lying between them. From germline, CDR1 is SGDLS and CDR2 YYNGEE. The CDR3 DNA reads as TGTGCCAGCAGCGGGGGACCCCCCGGCAATCAGCCCCAGCATTTT. Residues: CASSGGPPGNQPQHF.

A few counts support this clonotype. CDR3 region: CASSFDREGFF. The CDR3 DNA reads as TGTGCCAGCAGCTTTGACAGGGAGGGGTTCTTC. The chain couples TRBV7-2 to TRBJ2-1; TRBD1 or TRBD2 may be the D gene (7 bases each). Trimming took off 3 bases at V and 15 bases at J, with 12 bases between the two ends. Germline V CDR1 and CDR2: SGHTA, FQGNSA. The CDR3 spans 11 residues.

Many counts were recorded for this clonotype. The chain is built from TRBV20-1 and TRBJ2-1; possible D gene TRBD1, 5 bases. Germline lookup yields CDR1 DFQATT and CDR2 SNEGSKA (reference sequence). CDR3 length equals 12 residues. In DNA form, the CDR3 reads TGCAGCGATAGGGGCCTAGGGAATGAGCAGTTCTTC. Protein: CSDRGLGNEQFF.

The rearrangement links TRBV7-9 to TRBJ1-6, with D unclear. The V and J ends lost 8 bases and 5 bases respectively, with 19 bases between them. The germline CDR1 and CDR2 sequences are SEHNR and FQNEAQ (reference sequence). This CDR3 has 16 amino acids. CDR3 sequence reads: CASGPPGRRHNSPLHF. DNA for the CDR3: TGTGCCAGCGGCCCCCCGGGTAGGCGGCATAATTCACCCCTCCACTTT.

This clonotype was detected many times. The V and J genes are TRBV5-1 and TRBJ2-5, with 9 nucleotides matching TRBD1. Germline trimming cut 4 bases from V and 3 bases from J; bases unmatched to any gene: 4. This CDR3 is built from 14 residues. Germline CDR1 SGHRS, CDR2 YFSETQ. The CDR3 spells CASSPGTGKETQYF. DNA of the CDR3: TGCGCCAGCAGCCCAGGGACAGGGAAAGAGACCCAGTACTTC.

This CDR3 reads CASSVASASSVTDTQYF. The CDR3 DNA reads as TGTGCCAGCAGCGTAGCTAGTGCCTCATCTGTCACAGATACGCAGTATTTT. This chain joins TRBV9 and TRBJ2-3, with D uncertain. The V gene's germline CDR1 is SGDLS and CDR2 YYNGEE. CDR3 length: 17 amino acids. Deletions cut 0 bases from V and 2 bases from J, with 16 bases between.

This clonotype was recorded at least ten times. V is TRBV6-2 or TRBV6-3 and J is TRBJ2-1; tentative D call: TRBD2 (5 bases). This CDR3 is 12 amino acids long. V gave up 5 bases and J gave up 10 bases, with 12 bases separating them. Germline assignment: CDR1 MNHEY and CDR2 SVGEGT. The DNA of the CDR3 is TGTGCCAGCAGTGACTACCATCCCGAGCAGTTCTTC. Its protein is CASSDYHPEQFF.

This sequence joins TRBV21-1 and TRBJ2-7. TRBV21-1 is described as a pseudogene. The CDR3 has 16 residues. The CDR3 DNA reads TGTGCCAGCAGCATGGGTGGTTGGTCACTGGACTACGAGCAGTACTTC. It is translated as CASSMGGWSLDYEQYF.

CDR3 nucleotide sequence: TGTGCCAGCAGCTTGGTCGGGGGGCGCGGGACCGGGGAGCTGTTTTTT. Translated: CASSLVGGRGTGELFF. This chain uses TRBV5-6 with TRBJ2-2, with D possibly TRBD2 on 7 matching bases. CDR3 size: 16 residues. CDR1 is SGHDT, CDR2 YYEEEE, per germline. The V gene lost 0 bases and the J gene lost 5 bases, with 14 bases spanning the gap.

This clonotype came up many times. The chain employs TRBV12-3 or TRBV12-4 and TRBJ2-7; 12 nucleotides align to TRBD1. The J segment lost 4 bases and the V segment lost 6 bases, leaving 4 bases of the junction unmatched. The CDR3 runs to 14 residues. The CDR3 region is CASRGTGGLYEQYF. The CDR3 DNA reads as TGTGCCAGCAGGGGGACAGGGGGCTTGTACGAGCAGTACTTC.

The V call is TRBV4-2, the J call TRBJ2-1; D not certain. CDR3 length: 13 residues. Looked up from germline, CDR1 is LGHNA and CDR2 is YNFKEQ. Between the trimmed V and J ends, which lost 1 base and 6 bases, there was a span of 7 bases. This chain's CDR3 is CASSQGKGNEQFF. As DNA, the CDR3 is TGTGCCAGCAGCCAAGGGAAAGGCAATGAGCAGTTCTTC.

This clonotype appeared a few times. The gene calls are TRBV5-6 and TRBJ2-1; 12 nucleotides align to TRBD2. V shed 0 bases and J 6 bases; nucleotides not matched to a gene: 13. CDR1 is SGHDT and CDR2 is YYEEEE in the germline V gene. CDR3 size: 19 residues. DNA of the CDR3: TGTGCCAGCAGCTTGGTAGTTCTAGCGGGAGGGCGTCTGAGCAATGAGCAGTTCTTC. It translates to CASSLVVLAGGRLSNEQFF.